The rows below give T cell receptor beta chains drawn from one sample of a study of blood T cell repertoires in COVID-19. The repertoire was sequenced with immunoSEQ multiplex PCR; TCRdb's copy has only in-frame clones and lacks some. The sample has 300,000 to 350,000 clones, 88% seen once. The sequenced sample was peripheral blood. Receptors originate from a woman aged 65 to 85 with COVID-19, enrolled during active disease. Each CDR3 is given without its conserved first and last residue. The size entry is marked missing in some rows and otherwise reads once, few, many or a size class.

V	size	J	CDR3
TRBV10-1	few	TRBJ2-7	ASSESTVGQY
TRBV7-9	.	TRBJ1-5	ASSLEYGTGGNQPQH
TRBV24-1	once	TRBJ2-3	ATRGTSKRDTQY
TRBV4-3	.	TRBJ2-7	ASSQDPRGASYEQY
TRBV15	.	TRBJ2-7	ATSRDGDRGAAQY
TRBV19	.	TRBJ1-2	ASSGVSLGTGGGYT
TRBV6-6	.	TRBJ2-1	ASSQSGTSGGRGNEQF
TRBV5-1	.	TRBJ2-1	ASSLLQGDYNEQF
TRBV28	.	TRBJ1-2	ASSQRGRSNGYT
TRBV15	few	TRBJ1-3	ATSRDLFQGDTIY
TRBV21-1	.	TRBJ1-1	ASSGTGHRNTEAF
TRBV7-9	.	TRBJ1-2	ASSFLWADYGYT
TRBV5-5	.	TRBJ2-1	ASSSQGVFGEQF
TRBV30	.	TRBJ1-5	AWSVKQKNQPQH
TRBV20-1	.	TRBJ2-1	SASSRTEYNEQF
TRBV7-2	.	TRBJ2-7	ASSFFGTGRSYEQY
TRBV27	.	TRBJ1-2	ASQGGRGYT
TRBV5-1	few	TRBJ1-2	ASSPLGTGENYGYT
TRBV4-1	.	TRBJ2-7	ASSYRAGAGAYEQY
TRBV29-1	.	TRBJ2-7	SAPTGPCSYEQY
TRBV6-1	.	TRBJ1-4	ASSERGGIGEKLF
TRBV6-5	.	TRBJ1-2	ASSYWTGGLYGYT
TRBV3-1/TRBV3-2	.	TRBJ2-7	ASSPRDREYEQY
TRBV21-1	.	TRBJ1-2	ASLLDRRPNYGYT
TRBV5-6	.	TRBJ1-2	ASSIGQGTYGYT
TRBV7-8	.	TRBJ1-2	ASSPGNNYGYT
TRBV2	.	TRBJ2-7	ASITGGLDEQY
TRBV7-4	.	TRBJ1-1	ASSLENRGNDTEAF
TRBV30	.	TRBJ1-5	AWSVGRQGISDNQPQH
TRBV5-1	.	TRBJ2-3	ASSLSAGGGTDTQY
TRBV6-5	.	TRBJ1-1	ASSLQSWTVEAF
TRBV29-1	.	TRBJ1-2	SAAPGSANYGYT
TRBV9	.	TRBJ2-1	ASSNTGGYNEQF